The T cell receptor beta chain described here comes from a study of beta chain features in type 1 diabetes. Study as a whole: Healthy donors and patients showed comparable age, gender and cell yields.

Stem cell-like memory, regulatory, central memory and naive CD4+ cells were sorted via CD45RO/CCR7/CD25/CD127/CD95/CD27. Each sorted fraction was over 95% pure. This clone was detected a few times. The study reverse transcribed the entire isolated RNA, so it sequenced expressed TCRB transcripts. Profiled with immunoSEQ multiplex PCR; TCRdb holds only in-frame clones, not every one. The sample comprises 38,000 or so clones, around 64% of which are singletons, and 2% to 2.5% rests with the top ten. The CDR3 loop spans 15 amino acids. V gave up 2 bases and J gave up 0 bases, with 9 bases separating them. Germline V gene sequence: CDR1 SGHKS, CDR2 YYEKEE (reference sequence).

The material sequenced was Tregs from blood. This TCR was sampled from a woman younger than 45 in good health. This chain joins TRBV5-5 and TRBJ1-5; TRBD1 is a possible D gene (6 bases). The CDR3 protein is CASSFGQYSNQPQHF. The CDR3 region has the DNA TGTGCCAGCAGCTTCGGACAGTATAGCAATCAGCCCCAGCATTTT.